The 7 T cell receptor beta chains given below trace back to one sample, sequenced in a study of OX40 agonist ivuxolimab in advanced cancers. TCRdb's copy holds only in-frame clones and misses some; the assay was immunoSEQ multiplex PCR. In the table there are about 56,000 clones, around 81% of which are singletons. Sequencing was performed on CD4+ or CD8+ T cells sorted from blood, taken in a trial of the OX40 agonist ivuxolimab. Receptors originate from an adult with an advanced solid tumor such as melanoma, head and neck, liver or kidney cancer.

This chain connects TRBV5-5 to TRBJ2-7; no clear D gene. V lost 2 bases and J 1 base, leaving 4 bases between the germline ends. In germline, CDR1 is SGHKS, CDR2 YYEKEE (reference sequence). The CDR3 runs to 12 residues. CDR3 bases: TGTGCCAGCAGCTTAAGATCCTACGAGCAGTACTTC. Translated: CASSLRSYEQYF.

The CDR3 protein is CASKPGLSTDTQYF. The DNA of the CDR3 is TGTGCCAGCAAACCGGGACTTTCCACAGATACGCAGTATTTT. The chain combines TRBV6-5 with TRBJ2-3; possibly TRBD2 for D (6 bases). The CDR3 length is 14 residues. V lost 7 bases and J 2 bases, leaving 13 bases between the germline ends. Germline V gene data show CDR1 as MNHEY and CDR2 as SVGAGI.

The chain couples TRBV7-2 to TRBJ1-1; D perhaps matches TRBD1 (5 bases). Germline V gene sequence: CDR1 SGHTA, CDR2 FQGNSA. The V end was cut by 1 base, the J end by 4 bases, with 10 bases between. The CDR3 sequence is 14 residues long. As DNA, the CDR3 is TGTGCCAGCAGCTTAGTGGGGGATAGCACTGAAGCTTTCTTT. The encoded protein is CASSLVGDSTEAFF.

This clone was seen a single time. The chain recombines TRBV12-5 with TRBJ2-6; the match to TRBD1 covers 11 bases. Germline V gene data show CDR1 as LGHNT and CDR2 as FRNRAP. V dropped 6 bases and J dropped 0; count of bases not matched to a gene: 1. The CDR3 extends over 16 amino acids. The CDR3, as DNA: TGTGCTAGTGGGGGACAGGGGGGCTCTGGGGCCAACGTCCTGACTTTC. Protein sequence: CASGGQGGSGANVLTF.

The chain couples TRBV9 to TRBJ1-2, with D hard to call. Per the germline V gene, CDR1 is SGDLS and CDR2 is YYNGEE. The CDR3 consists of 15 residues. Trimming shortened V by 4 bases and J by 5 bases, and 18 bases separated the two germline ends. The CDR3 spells CASSSSLRRTYGYTF. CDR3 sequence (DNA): TGTGCCAGCAGCTCGTCCCTCCGGAGGACGTATGGCTACACCTTC.

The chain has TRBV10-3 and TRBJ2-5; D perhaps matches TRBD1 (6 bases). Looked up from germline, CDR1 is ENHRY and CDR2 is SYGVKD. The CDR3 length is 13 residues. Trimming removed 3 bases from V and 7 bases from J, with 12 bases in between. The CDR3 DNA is TGTGCCATCAGTGACCGGCAGGGGCCGACCCAGTACTTC. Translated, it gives CAISDRQGPTQYF.

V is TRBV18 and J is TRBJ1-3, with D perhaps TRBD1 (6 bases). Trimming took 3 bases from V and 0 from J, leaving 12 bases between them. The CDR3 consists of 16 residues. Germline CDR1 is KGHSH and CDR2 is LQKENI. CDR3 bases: TGTGCCAGCTCACCTATTCAGGGACACTCTGGAAACACCATATATTTT. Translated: CASSPIQGHSGNTIYF. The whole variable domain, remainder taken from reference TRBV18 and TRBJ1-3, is NAGVMQNPRHLVRRRGQEARLRCSPMKGHSHVYWYRQLPEEGLKFMVYLQKENIIDESGMPKERFSAEFPKEGPSILRIQQVVRGDSAAYFCASSPIQGHSGNTIYFGEGSWLTVV.